These 8 T cell receptor beta chains share one sample of origin, sequenced in a study of STAT3 mutations in large granular lymphocyte leukemia. General observations from the study: Every T-cell large granular lymphocyte leukemia patient had at least one immunodominant TCR beta clonotype.

The antigens of these receptors remain unknown. Only in-frame clones appear in the TCRdb table, and some are missing; sequencing was by immunoSEQ multiplex PCR. The table includes 35,000 to 40,000 clones, roughly 84% detected once. Sequenced sample: PBMCs. The receptors originated from a human donor with T large granular lymphocyte leukemia. Some clones in this sample may be carry-over from other donors' samples.

This chain uses TRBV19 with TRBJ1-1, with no clear D. This CDR3 is 13 amino acids long. The V end lost 5 bases, the J end lost 3 bases, and 10 bases lay between the germline ends. The germline V gene encodes CDR1 LNHDA and CDR2 SQIVND (reference sequence). The CDR3 sequence: CASSVDRDTEAFF. Written as DNA, the CDR3 is TGTGCCAGTAGTGTGGATCGGGACACTGAAGCTTTCTTT.

This chain uses TRBV19 with TRBJ2-3, with 7 bases that match TRBD2. CDR1 is LNHDA, CDR2 SQIVND, per germline (reference sequence). J lost 2 bases, V lost 6 bases, and 5 bases had no gene match. CDR3 size: 14 residues. CDR3 nucleotide sequence: TGTGCCAGTAGGCCAGCGGGGTTCACAGATACGCAGTATTTT. Its protein product is CASRPAGFTDTQYF.

This chain connects TRBV5-1 to TRBJ2-1, with 8 bases matching TRBD2. The CDR3 contains 15 residues. CDR1 is SGHRS and CDR2 is YFSETQ in the germline V gene. Losses at the gene ends were 6 bases for V and 1 base for J; bases not matched to a gene: 6. The CDR3 reads CASTGGGGSYNEQFF. DNA for the CDR3: TGCGCCAGCACCGGGGGGGGCGGATCCTACAATGAGCAGTTCTTC.

The genes are TRBV7-9 and TRBJ1-2, with D perhaps TRBD1 (6 bases). The V end lost 3 bases, the J end lost 5 bases, and 10 bases lay between the germline ends. The CDR3 spans 13 residues. Germline CDR1 reads SEHNR; CDR2 reads FQNEAQ (reference sequence). CDR3 DNA sequence: TGTGCCAGCAGCTTTGTAGGGACATATGGCTACACCTTC. Residues: CASSFVGTYGYTF. The entire variable domain, with the rest obtained from reference TRBV7-9 and TRBJ1-2, is as follows: DTGVSQNPRHKITKRGQNVTFRCDPISEHNRLYWYRQTLGQGPEFLTYFQNEAQLEKSRLLSDRFSAERPKGSFSTLEIQRTEQGDSAMYLCASSFVGTYGYTFGSGTRLTVV.

This clone has just one count. V usage is TRBV28 and J usage is TRBJ1-6; D is possibly TRBD1 (5 bases). Trimming shortened V by 2 bases and J by 8 bases, and 19 bases separated the two germline ends. CDR1 is MDHEN and CDR2 is SYDVKM in the germline V gene. CDR3 length: 17 residues. For the CDR3, the DNA is TGTGCCAGCAGTTTACCTCGGGGCGGGGTCTTGCATTCACCCCTCCACTTT. Protein: CASSLPRGGVLHSPLHF.

This rearrangement joins TRBV7-2 to TRBJ2-5, with TRBD1 matching 7 bases. Germline trimming cut 5 bases from V and 5 bases from J; bases unmatched to any gene: 8. Germline loops: CDR1 SGHTA, CDR2 FQGNSA. The CDR3 covers 14 residues. The CDR3 DNA follows: TGTGCCAGCAGCAAGACAGGGCGGCGGGAGACCCAGTACTTC. Translation gives CASSKTGRRETQYF.

This chain uses TRBV5-4 with TRBJ1-1; no firm D call. The CDR3 has 15 residues. V lost 6 bases, J lost 5 bases, and 20 bases lay in between. Germline values: CDR1 SGHNT, CDR2 YYREEE (reference sequence). The CDR3 loop is CASTHLPIQKTEAFF. The DNA of the CDR3 is TGTGCCAGCACCCATCTACCGATCCAAAAAACTGAAGCTTTCTTT. The full variable domain, rest sourced from reference TRBV5-4 and TRBJ1-1, is ETGVTQSPTHLIKTRGQQVTLRCSSQSGHNTVSWYQQALGQGPQFIFQYYREEENGRGNFPPRFSGLQFPNYSSELNVNALELDDSALYLCASTHLPIQKTEAFFGQGTRLTVV.

The chain couples TRBV19 to TRBJ1-1, with D perhaps TRBD1 (6 bases). Looked up from germline, CDR1 is LNHDA and CDR2 is SQIVND (reference sequence). V lost 6 bases and J 4 bases, leaving 9 bases between the germline ends. The CDR3 spans 12 residues. The CDR3 region is CASRRGTTEAFF. CDR3 bases: TGTGCCAGTAGGAGGGGGACCACTGAAGCTTTCTTT.